This paragraph covers one T cell receptor beta chain sequence. There are many counts of this clonotype. What antigen it recognizes has not been identified. No per-base quality is available; no much larger clone lies one base away. This record comes from a study of read filtering for tumor transcriptome and immune sequencing (TCRdb year 2020). Regarding the research as a whole: The cohort was composed of approximately 17 male and 14 female patients, with a mean age of roughly 61 years and an age range of about 40 to 90. By revised international staging, roughly 8 patients were R-ISS I, about 16 were R-ISS II and over 5 were R-ISS III. Whole-transcriptome libraries were prepared with the TruSeq RNA Access Library Prep Kit after DNase treatment. TCR-region mapped reads per sample ranged from about 4 to 10.27 million with IR-seq versus only roughly 80 to 1273 with RNA-seq. The study compared TCR repertoires from targeted immune repertoire sequencing and bulk whole-transcriptome sequencing run on the same bone marrow samples. A main aim was a read-filtering strategy for immune repertoire data, specifically whether clonotypes supported by a single read should be removed.

The research as a whole found: The correlation between IR-seq and RNA-seq shared clonotype proportions was increased by removal of single-read clonotypes. In IR-seq, single-read clonotypes were approximately 81% of clonotypes but around 3.2% of total reads; in RNA-seq they were about three quarters of clonotypes and 35% to 45% of reads. IR-seq captured clonotypes at much higher depth and more reliably than RNA-seq, and smaller IR-seq throughput sufficed to identify most shared clonotypes. The sorted CD138-negative fraction was a mixed bone marrow immune population, not purified T cells.

Starting from 350 to 450 ng RNA, TCR libraries were constructed with the Immunoverse kit using molecular barcoded adaptors that cover the alpha/delta and beta/gamma chains. TCR library preparation was performed with the same RNA that was used for transcriptome sequencing. Sequencing of the TCR libraries was done on an Illumina HiSeq 4000 with 2 x 150 cycles. As for the authors' bioinformatics: Using MiXCR, which included quality filtering and error correction, TCR reads were aligned to human V, D, J and C references and then assembled into CDR3 clonotypes. Clonotype counts and gene usage diversity were analyzed with the tcR package in R. For inspection of raw mapping reads, RNA-seq reads were mapped by STAR aligner version 2.5.3a onto GRCh37 of the human genome. IR-seq fastq files were randomly downsampled with Seqtk 1.3 to test the effect of sequencing depth on detected clonotypes. TCRdb redid the processing of the public reads, applying fastp at Q25 and MiXCR, and retained in-frame beta chains. Every CDR3 protein is listed once, alongside the most common genes and DNA of its rows. TCRdb, rather than the study authors, made the V and J calls. This sample holds about 25,000 distinct CDR3 sequences; around a fifth were observed only once. The top ten clones comprise 47% of the sample.

Every patient had bone marrow sampled at the time of active disease. Ficoll-Hypaque density gradient centrifugation was used to isolate the bone marrow mononuclear cells. Myeloma plasma cells were removed and CD138-negative cells were collected by negative selection after labeling with CD138 magnetic microbeads on a MACS separator. Purity of the isolated cells was checked by flow cytometry on an Attune NxT using CD138 antibodies. Total RNA was extracted with TRIzol reagent and quantified with a NanoDrop spectrophotometer. Paired RNA-seq and IR-seq were performed on each patient's CD138-negative bone marrow sample. V gives up 4 bases and J gives up 2 bases, and the segment between their germline ends measures 12 bases. CDR1 SGHDN and CDR2 FVKESK were looked up in the germline V gene. The CDR3 has 15 amino acids, counting the end cysteine and phenylalanine. Only the CDR3 DNA stays, 45 bases, in frame from base 1.

The receptor chain draws on TRBV14 and TRBJ2-1, and the D gene may be TRBD2, 5 bases matching. Sequenced input: a population of CD138-negative cells sorted from bone marrow. Interpreted using the paper, the cell subset or site label stands for: bone marrow mononuclear cells depleted of CD138+ plasma/myeloma cells by negative magnetic selection. The TCR was taken from a donor at least 40 years old with multiple myeloma. The DNA sequence is TGTGCCAGCAGCCTCGTTTCCGGGGCCTACAATGAGCAGTTCTTC. This sequence encodes CASSLVSGAYNEQFF.